The present T cell receptor beta chain was sequenced within a study of blood T cell repertoires in COVID-19 (dated by TCRdb to 2020 to 2022). Looking at the study overall: Samples from collaborators originated in the United States, Italy and Spain and spanned both the acute and convalescent phases of COVID-19. Subjects who had been exposed to COVID-19, were actively infected with it, or had recovered from it provided the deeply sampled blood TCRbeta repertoires that made up the dataset. A freely available public database, intended as a resource for researchers studying the immune response to SARS-CoV-2, is where the repertoires were released. Samples were obtained from the ongoing ImmuneRACE study (first 160 participants) and from roughly 1,300 subjects provided by 6 global collaborators. Where HLA class I and class II types were available, the types were taken from metadata supplied by the sample provider, not from assay-based typing. Nearly every sample came with metadata listing a de-identified subject ID, COVID-19 status, age in years and sex. The prospective study material was composed of cDNA or gDNA derived from T cells, B-cell-depleted T cells, or PBMCs. Study-wide conclusions, independent of this receptor: How much clinical and demographic metadata was included differed by source and by participant, and the metadata was provided uncurated.

Collaborating institutions collected whole blood in K2EDTA tubes following their own protocols. For TCRbeta analysis, collaborators shipped samples in one of three forms: frozen whole blood, isolated PBMCs, or DNA extracted from either of those sample types. As regards this clone: The target of this receptor is not known. Within one base of it there is no much larger clone, and no base qualities were kept.

TCRbeta CDR3 regions were amplified from genomic DNA using the immunoSEQ Assay, a bias-controlled multiplex PCR. On the study's bioinformatics: Within the assay, amplification of reference gene primers was used to estimate how many nucleated cells each sample contained. To quantify the absolute abundance of each unique TCRbeta CDR3 rearrangement, sequence reads were collapsed and filtered. For each sample, productive Simpson clonality was calculated as the square root of Simpson's diversity index over productive rearrangements. The table was pulled from immuneACCESS by TCRdb, which kept in-frame rearrangements only. Such tables lose some clones; where checked, under half of the loss comes from unresolved V genes, and the rest has no known cause. V, J and clone size reflect that table, while D and trimming were determined from the DNA. In all, the sample holds about 59,000 clones, and around 80% of those were seen once. Under 3.5% of the sample is in the top ten clones.

CDR1 and CDR2 are read off the germline V gene (reference sequence) as LNHDA and SQIVND. The junction carries 9 bases between V and J, which are trimmed by 6 bases and 0 bases respectively. The CDR3 has 14 amino acids, counting the end cysteine and phenylalanine. Only the CDR3 DNA is retained, 42 bases long and in frame from the first base. This TCR came from a man aged 60 to 69 with acute or convalescent COVID-19. Recombination connected TRBV19 to TRBJ1-5, with no confidently assigned D gene. Sequenced input: peripheral blood. The CDR3 region reads CASRDYYSNQPQHF. The sequenced DNA: TGTGCCAGTAGGGACTACTATAGCAATCAGCCCCAGCATTTT. When the CDR3 is completed using the reference TRBV19 and TRBJ1-5 genes on either side, the full variable domain is DGGITQSPKYLFRKEGQNVTLSCEQNLNHDAMYWYRQDPGQGLRLIYYSQIVNDFQKGDIAEGYSVSREKKESFPLTVTSAQKNPTAFYLCASRDYYSNQPQHFGDGTRLSIL.